This is a list of T cell receptor beta chains from one sample in a study of blood T cell repertoires in COVID-19. The protocol was immunoSEQ multiplex PCR, while the TCRdb copy is restricted to in-frame clones and leaves out a portion. The sample carries about 200,000 clones, 84% recorded once. The sample consisted of PBMCs or T cells enriched from blood (not recorded which). These receptors were collected from a man aged 35 to 55 who had recovered from COVID-19. CDR3s include the opening cysteine and the closing phenylalanine or tryptophan. D genes are given only for firm matches. Size is omitted from some rows. Given values are once, few, many or a class for expanded clones.

D,size,V,J,DNA,CDR3
TRBD2,-,TRBV5-4,TRBJ2-3,TGTGCCAGCAGCTCTAGCGGGGGGCCCCCAAGCACAGATACGCAGTATTTT,CASSSSGGPPSTDTQYF
-,-,TRBV28,TRBJ1-4,TGTGCCAGCAGTCCCGGCGGGACGTATGAAAAACTGTTTTTT,CASSPGGTYEKLFF
TRBD1,-,TRBV27,TRBJ1-4,TGTGCCAGCAGTTTAGGCCGATACAGGGGAACGGCCAATGAAAAACTGTTTTTT,CASSLGRYRGTANEKLFF
-,-,TRBV27,TRBJ2-7,TGTGCCAGCAGTTTAGGGGGGGCAGGCGAGCAGTACTTC,CASSLGGAGEQYF
TRBD1,-,TRBV6-2/TRBV6-3,TRBJ1-5,TGTGCCAGCAGCCCCGGGACAGGTAATCAGCCCCAGCATTTT,CASSPGTGNQPQHF
-,-,TRBV4-1,TRBJ1-2,TGCGCCAGCAGTCCTCGGGAAGGATATGGCTACACCTTC,CASSPREGYGYTF
-,-,TRBV14,TRBJ1-2,TGTGCCAGCAGCCAGGAGCGGGGCACCTATGGCTACACCTTC,CASSQERGTYGYTF
TRBD2,-,TRBV5-4,TRBJ2-7,TGTGCCAGCAGCTTGACCGGGGGGTACGAGCAGTACTTC,CASSLTGGYEQYF
TRBD1,-,TRBV9,TRBJ1-1,TGTGCCAGCAGCGCGGGACAGGGGGTGGAAGCTTTCTTT,CASSAGQGVEAFF
TRBD1,-,TRBV15,TRBJ1-5,TGTGCCACCAGCGTGGACAGGGCCTATTATAGCAATCAGCCCCAGCATTTT,CATSVDRAYYSNQPQHF
-,-,TRBV19,TRBJ1-2,TGTGCCAGTAGTATCGCCAGGTTAAACTATGGCTACACCTTC,CASSIARLNYGYTF
-,-,TRBV6-5,TRBJ1-5,TGTGCCAGCAGTTACGGCGGGCATTGGCAGCCCCAGCATTTT,CASSYGGHWQPQHF
TRBD1,-,TRBV5-1,TRBJ2-1,TGCGCCAGCAGCATAGGACAGGGGGGGACCTACAATGAGCAGTTCTTC,CASSIGQGGTYNEQFF
TRBD1,-,TRBV3-1/TRBV3-2,TRBJ2-1,TGTGCCAGCAGCCAAGGAACAGGGGGCGTCAATGAGCAGTTCTTC,CASSQGTGGVNEQFF
-,once,TRBV7-8,TRBJ1-5,TGTGCCAGCAGCCCACAGGGTAGCAATCAGCCCCAGCATTTT,CASSPQGSNQPQHF
-,-,TRBV2,TRBJ2-2,TGTGCCAGCAGTCAGGGGCCCGGGGAGCTGTTTTTT,CASSQGPGELFF
TRBD2,once,TRBV5-1,TRBJ2-1,TGCGCCAGCAGCTTGGCCCCGGGACTAGCGGGGGACAATGAGCAGTTCTTC,CASSLAPGLAGDNEQFF
-,-,TRBV30,TRBJ2-3,TGTGCCTGGAGTGTAGTTGGAGGCACAGATACGCAGTATTTT,CAWSVVGGTDTQYF
TRBD1,-,TRBV29-1,TRBJ2-3,TGCAGCGTTGAACAGGGGGCCGTGACAGATACGCAGTATTTT,CSVEQGAVTDTQYF
-,-,TRBV18,TRBJ1-5,TGTGCCAGCTCACCTTCCGGCCCCCCACTAAGCAATCAGCCCCAGCATTTT,CASSPSGPPLSNQPQHF
-,-,TRBV28,TRBJ1-2,TGTGCCAGCACTCCTTCCTTAAACTATGGCTACACCTTC,CASTPSLNYGYTF
-,-,TRBV19,TRBJ1-1,TGTGCCACCGGGACTGAAGCTTTCTTT,CATGTEAFF
TRBD2,once,TRBV4-1,TRBJ2-1,TGCGCCAGCAGCCAAACCCGGGTGACTAGCGGGGGAATATACAATGAGCAGTTCTTC,CASSQTRVTSGGIYNEQFF
-,-,TRBV19,TRBJ1-1,TGTGCCAGTAGTATTACAGGGAGGAACACTGAAGCTTTCTTT,CASSITGRNTEAFF
-,-,TRBV13,TRBJ1-1,TGTGCCAGCAGCTTAAGGGCGGGGCCCACTGAAGCTTTCTTT,CASSLRAGPTEAFF
-,-,TRBV5-6,TRBJ1-2,TGTGCCAGCAGCCGGAGACCGGGACAATCTAACTATGGCTACACCTTC,CASSRRPGQSNYGYTF
TRBD1,-,TRBV24-1,TRBJ1-2,TGTGCCACCAGTGATGGGACAGTGAATGGCTACACCTTC,CATSDGTVNGYTF
-,-,TRBV2,TRBJ2-5,TGTGCCAGCAGCTCTTCCCGCTCCAGGGAGACCCAGTACTTC,CASSSSRSRETQYF
-,-,TRBV6-5,TRBJ1-6,TGTGCCAGCAGCCTGGTCGGGGTACCCCTCCACTTT,CASSLVGVPLHF
TRBD1,-,TRBV7-7,TRBJ1-3,TGTGCTAGCAGCTTCCTCTCCCGACAGGGCCAAACCAGCAGGCTGGAAAACACCATATATTTT,CASSFLSRQGQTSRLENTIYF
TRBD1,-,TRBV6-6,TRBJ2-7,TGTGCCAGCAGTCGCCCCACCTTAGACAGGGCTGACTACGAGCAGTACTTC,CASSRPTLDRADYEQYF
-,few,TRBV4-2,TRBJ2-4,TGTGCCAGCAGCCAAGATGAGGTAGCGAGAAACATTCAGTACTTC,CASSQDEVARNIQYF
-,once,TRBV7-2,TRBJ1-4,TGTGCCAGCAGCGAAGGGGCGGGGGAAAAACTGTTTTTT,CASSEGAGEKLFF
TRBD1,-,TRBV28,TRBJ1-1,TGTGCCAGCAGTTCGACAGGGGGGGGTGCTTTCTTT,CASSSTGGGAFF